The 21 T cell receptor beta chains presented below share a single source sample, sequenced in a study of CD8 T cells in Susac syndrome. Roughly 0.45 to 1 ug RNA was reverse transcribed with random hexamers. TCRdb re-derived calls from the immunoSEQ multiplex PCR reads in MiXCR, one entry per CDR3 protein. The sample lists tens of thousands of distinct CDR3 sequences, 85% to 95% occurring once. The sequenced sample was CD4+ T cells from PBMCs. Receptors originate from a human donor with Susac syndrome.

The gene calls are TRBV6-5 and TRBJ2-2; D is ambiguous. The CDR3 has 15 amino acids. The V end was cut by 4 bases, the J end by 5 bases, with 14 bases between. CDR1 and CDR2 (germline): MNHEY, SVGAGI. The CDR3 is CASSSPFVGTGELFF. The CDR3 coding sequence is TGTGCCAGCAGTTCTCCCTTCGTAGGTACCGGGGAGCTGTTTTTT.

The chain combines TRBV3-1 with TRBJ1-5; 10 nucleotides agree with TRBD1. Looked up from germline, CDR1 is LGHDT and CDR2 is YNNKEL (reference sequence). Unmatched junction bases numbered 5, after V lost 8 bases and J lost 7 bases. The CDR3 spans 13 residues. The CDR3 loop is CASGGQGRQPQHF. CDR3 sequence (DNA): TGTGCCAGCGGGGGACAGGGGAGGCAGCCCCAGCATTTT.

J is TRBJ2-7 and V is TRBV20-1; D unresolved. Trimming removed 1 base at V and 6 bases at J, with 10 bases between. Germline assignment: CDR1 DFQATT and CDR2 SNEGSKA (reference sequence). The CDR3 runs to 12 residues. DNA for the CDR3: TGCAGTGCTAGAGTCCCAGGTCGCGAGCAGTACTTC. This gives the protein CSARVPGREQYF.

The chain uses TRBV2 and TRBJ2-5, with TRBD1 as a possible D gene (6 bases). V was clipped by 7 bases and J by 1 base, with 10 bases between them. The CDR3 consists of 13 residues. Germline CDR1 reads SNHLY; CDR2 reads FYNNEI. CDR3 amino acids: CASIRDIQETQYF. The CDR3 DNA is TGTGCCAGCATTCGGGACATCCAAGAGACCCAGTACTTC.

This rearrangement joins TRBV7-2 to TRBJ2-7; D might be TRBD1 (5 bases). The CDR3 has 15 amino acids. In germline, CDR1 is SGHTA, CDR2 FQGNSA. V was clipped by 1 base and J by 4 bases, with 14 bases between them. The CDR3 reads CASSLVVQGSYEQYF. In DNA, the CDR3 is TGTGCCAGCAGCTTAGTGGTGCAGGGTAGTTACGAGCAGTACTTC.

The rearrangement links TRBV29-1 to TRBJ2-7, with TRBD1 matching over 7 bases. CDR3 length equals 12 residues. V trimming: 7 bases; J trimming: 3 bases; junction bases outside the gene matches: 6. Germline loops: CDR1 SQVTM, CDR2 ANQGSEA. The CDR3 DNA reads as TGCAGCGGGCGCCGGGACAGCTACGAGCAGTACTTC. Amino acids: CSGRRDSYEQYF.

The chain joins TRBV10-3 to TRBJ2-7; 7 bases agree with TRBD2. The CDR3 consists of 12 residues. Germline V gene lookup returns CDR1 ENHRY and CDR2 SYGVKD. V lost 8 bases to trimming and J lost 4 bases; unmatched junction nucleotides: 5. This chain's CDR3 is CAIGGDSYEQYF. In DNA, the CDR3 is TGTGCCATCGGGGGGGACTCTTACGAGCAGTACTTC.

The V and J genes are TRBV11-1 and TRBJ1-1, with D unresolved. Looked up from germline, CDR1 is SGHAT and CDR2 is FQDESV (reference sequence). V dropped 3 bases and J dropped 8 bases, with 7 bases sitting between them. The CDR3 contains 11 residues. CDR3: CASSFRSEAFF. DNA of the CDR3: TGTGCCAGCAGCTTTCGTTCCGAAGCTTTCTTT. Based on the CDR3 plus reference TRBV11-1 and TRBJ1-1, the full variable domain is EAEVAQSPRYKITEKSQAVAFWCDPISGHATLYWYRQILGQGPELLVQFQDESVVDDSQLPKDRFSAERLKGVDSTLKIQPAELGDSAMYLCASSFRSEAFFGQGTRLTVV.

The chain recombines TRBV27 with TRBJ2-7; 8 nucleotides align to TRBD1. CDR3 length: 16 residues. After removal of 6 bases from V and 2 bases from J, the junction contained 12 bases not matched to a gene. CDR1 is MNHEY, CDR2 SMNVEV, per germline (reference sequence). The CDR3 here is CASSPLTGTGTYEQYF. In DNA form, the CDR3 reads TGTGCCAGCAGCCCCCTGACCGGGACAGGCACCTACGAGCAGTACTTC.

The V call is TRBV7-9, the J call TRBJ2-3; D is unresolved. Trimming pared 4 bases from V and 6 bases from J, leaving 8 bases between. This CDR3 is built from 12 residues. Germline-derived CDR1 and CDR2 are SEHNR and FQNEAQ (reference sequence). The chain's CDR3 is CASSSLKDTQYF. CDR3 nucleotide sequence: TGTGCCAGCAGCTCTCTGAAGGATACGCAGTATTTT.

The chain combines TRBV14 with TRBJ2-7; D may be TRBD1 (6 bases). The ends were cut back, 4 bases at V and 3 bases at J, with 10 bases in the middle. This CDR3 comprises 13 residues. The germline gives CDR1 SGHDN, CDR2 FVKESK. The CDR3 DNA sequence: TGTGCCAGCAGCCGCGACAGGTACTACGAGCAGTACTTC. Protein sequence: CASSRDRYYEQYF.

The J gene is TRBJ2-3, the V gene TRBV4-1; no reliable D call. V lost 4 bases and J 2 bases, leaving 13 bases between the germline ends. Germline V gene data show CDR1 as MGHRA and CDR2 as YSYEKL. The CDR3 consists of 15 residues. CDR3 region: CASSLAVVPTDTQYF. The DNA of the CDR3 is TGCGCCAGCAGCCTTGCGGTCGTCCCCACAGATACGCAGTATTTT.

The chain recombines TRBV7-9 with TRBJ2-4, with 8 nucleotides matching TRBD1. CDR3 length equals 17 residues. V shed 0 bases, J shed 4 bases, and the junction held 8 bases outside the gene matches. The germline CDR1 and CDR2 sequences are SEHNR and FQNEAQ (reference sequence). CDR3 DNA: TGTGCCAGCAGCTTAGCTGACAGGGGCCGTAGTAAAAACATTCAGTACTTC. This sequence encodes CASSLADRGRSKNIQYF.

V usage is TRBV4-2 and J usage is TRBJ2-1; perhaps TRBD2 as D (6 bases). CDR1 is LGHNA, CDR2 YNFKEQ, per germline. CDR3 length: 16 amino acids. The V gene lost 7 bases and the J gene lost 2 bases, with 18 bases spanning the gap. Here the CDR3 reads CASTSGGRETYNEQFF. The DNA of the CDR3 is TGTGCCAGCACCTCCGGCGGGCGGGAAACCTACAATGAGCAGTTCTTC.

This chain connects TRBV6-5 to TRBJ1-6, with 7 bases aligning to TRBD1. The CDR3 covers 13 residues. The V gene end was trimmed by 8 bases and the J gene end by 9 bases; junction bases not matched to a gene: 7. Germline loops: CDR1 MNHEY, CDR2 SVGAGI. CDR3: CASLRDSRSPLHF. Written as DNA, the CDR3 is TGTGCCAGCCTCCGGGACAGCCGTTCACCCCTCCACTTT.

The rearrangement uses TRBV5-1 and TRBJ2-2; TRBD1 matches 7 bases. V trimming: 3 bases; J trimming: 3 bases; junction bases outside the gene matches: 2. CDR1 is SGHRS and CDR2 is YFSETQ in the germline V gene. The CDR3 totals 14 residues. CDR3 region: CASSYTGDTGELFF. The CDR3, as DNA: TGCGCCAGCAGCTATACAGGGGACACCGGGGAGCTGTTTTTT.

The chain combines TRBV12-3 or TRBV12-4 with TRBJ2-3; D is possibly TRBD2 (6 bases). V was pared by 6 bases and J by 2 bases, with 12 bases between. This CDR3 contains 14 residues. CDR3 sequence reads: CASSWDSYTDTQYF. The CDR3 nucleotides read TGTGCCAGCAGCTGGGACTCCTACACAGATACGCAGTATTTT.

Only one count was recorded for this clonotype. J is TRBJ1-6 and V is TRBV14; 11 nucleotides agree with TRBD1. V lost 6 bases and J lost 9; bases outside the gene matches: 4. Germline CDR1 and CDR2: SGHDN and FVKESK. The CDR3 has 14 residues. The CDR3 sequence is CASRLGQGGSPLHF. CDR3 DNA sequence: TGTGCCAGCAGACTGGGACAGGGGGGTTCACCCCTCCACTTT.

This clonotype appeared once. The CDR3 nucleotides are TGTGCCAGCAGCGGTCGGGGGACCCACACCGGGGAGCTGTTTTTT. Protein sequence: CASSGRGTHTGELFF. This rearrangement joins TRBV9 to TRBJ2-2, with D possibly TRBD2 on 6 matching bases. The CDR3 consists of 15 residues. Between the trimmed V and J ends, which lost 3 bases and 3 bases, there was a span of 12 bases. Germline V gene sequence: CDR1 SGDLS, CDR2 YYNGEE. The variable domain in full, completed from reference TRBV9 and TRBJ2-2, reads DSGVTQTPKHLITATGQRVTLRCSPRSGDLSVYWYQQSLDQGLQFLIQYYNGEERAKGNILERFSAQQFPDLHSELNLSSLELGDSALYFCASSGRGTHTGELFFGEGSRLTVL.

This rearrangement joins TRBV2 to TRBJ2-5; D is possibly TRBD2 (5 bases). The CDR3 extends over 15 amino acids. With 0 bases removed from V and 1 base from J, the gap between germline ends came to 9 bases. Germline lookup yields CDR1 SNHLY and CDR2 FYNNEI. The CDR3 bases are TGTGCCAGCAGTGAAGCTGCGGGTATCCAAGAGACCCAGTACTTC. Protein sequence: CASSEAAGIQETQYF.

The table lists this clonotype with a count of one. The chain recombines TRBV5-1 with TRBJ2-1, with TRBD2 matching 12 bases. CDR1 and CDR2 from the germline V gene are SGHRS and YFSETQ. There are 15 residues in the CDR3. Losses at the gene ends were 4 bases for V and 10 bases for J; bases not matched to a gene: 9. The CDR3 loop reads CASSPGASGREEQFF. In DNA form, the CDR3 reads TGCGCCAGCAGCCCCGGGGCTAGCGGGAGGGAAGAGCAGTTCTTC.